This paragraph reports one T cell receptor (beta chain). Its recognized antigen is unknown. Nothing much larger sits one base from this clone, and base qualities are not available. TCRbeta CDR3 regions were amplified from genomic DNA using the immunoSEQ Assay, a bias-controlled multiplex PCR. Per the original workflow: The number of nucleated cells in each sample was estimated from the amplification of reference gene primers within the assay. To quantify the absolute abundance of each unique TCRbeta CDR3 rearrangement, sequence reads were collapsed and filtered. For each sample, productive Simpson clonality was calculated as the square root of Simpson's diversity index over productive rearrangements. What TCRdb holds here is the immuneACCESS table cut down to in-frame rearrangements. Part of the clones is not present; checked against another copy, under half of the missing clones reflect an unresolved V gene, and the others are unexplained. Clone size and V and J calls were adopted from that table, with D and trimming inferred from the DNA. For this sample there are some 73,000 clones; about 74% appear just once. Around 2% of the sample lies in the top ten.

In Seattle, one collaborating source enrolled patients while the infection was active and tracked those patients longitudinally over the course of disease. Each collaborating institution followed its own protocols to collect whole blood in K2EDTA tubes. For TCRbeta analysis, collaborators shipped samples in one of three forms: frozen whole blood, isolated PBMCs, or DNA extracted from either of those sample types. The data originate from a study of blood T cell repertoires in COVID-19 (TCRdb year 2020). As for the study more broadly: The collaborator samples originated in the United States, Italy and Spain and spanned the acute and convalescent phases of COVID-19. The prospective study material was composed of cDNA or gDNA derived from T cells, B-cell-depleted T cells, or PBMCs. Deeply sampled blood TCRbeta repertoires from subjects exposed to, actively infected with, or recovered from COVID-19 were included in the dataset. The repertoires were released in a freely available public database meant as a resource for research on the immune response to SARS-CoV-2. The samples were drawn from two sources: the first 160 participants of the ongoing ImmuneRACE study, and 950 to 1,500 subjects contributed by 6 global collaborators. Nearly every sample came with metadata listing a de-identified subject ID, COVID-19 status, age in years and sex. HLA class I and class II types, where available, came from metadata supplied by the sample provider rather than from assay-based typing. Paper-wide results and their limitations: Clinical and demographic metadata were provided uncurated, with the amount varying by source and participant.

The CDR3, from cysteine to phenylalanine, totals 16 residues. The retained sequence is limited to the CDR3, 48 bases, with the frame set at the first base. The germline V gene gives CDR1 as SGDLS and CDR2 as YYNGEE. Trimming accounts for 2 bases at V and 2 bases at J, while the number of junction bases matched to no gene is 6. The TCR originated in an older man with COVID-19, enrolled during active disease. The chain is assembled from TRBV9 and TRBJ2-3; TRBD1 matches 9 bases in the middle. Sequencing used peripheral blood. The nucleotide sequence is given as TGTGCCAGCAGCGTGACAGGACAGGGGAACACAGATACGCAGTATTTT. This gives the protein CASSVTGQGNTDTQYF.